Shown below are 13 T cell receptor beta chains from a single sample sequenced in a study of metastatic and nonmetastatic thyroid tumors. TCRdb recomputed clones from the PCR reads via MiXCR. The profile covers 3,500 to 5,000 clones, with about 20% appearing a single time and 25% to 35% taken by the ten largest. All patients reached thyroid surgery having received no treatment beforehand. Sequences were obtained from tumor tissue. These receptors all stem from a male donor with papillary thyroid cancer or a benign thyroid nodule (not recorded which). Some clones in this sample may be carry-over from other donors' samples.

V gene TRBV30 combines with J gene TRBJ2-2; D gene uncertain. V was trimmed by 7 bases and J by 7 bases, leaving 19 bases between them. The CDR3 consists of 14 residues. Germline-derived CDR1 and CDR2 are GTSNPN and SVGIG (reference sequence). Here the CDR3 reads CAFSAPRAGGELFF. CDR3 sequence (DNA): TGTGCCTTTAGTGCCCCCCGGGCAGGCGGGGAGCTGTTTTTT. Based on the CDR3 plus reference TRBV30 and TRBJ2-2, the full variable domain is SQTIHQWPATLVQPVGSPLSLECTVEGTSNPNLYWYRQAAGRGLQLLFYSVGIGQISSEVPQNLSASRPQDRQFILSSKKLLLSDSGFYLCAFSAPRAGGELFFGEGSRLTVL.

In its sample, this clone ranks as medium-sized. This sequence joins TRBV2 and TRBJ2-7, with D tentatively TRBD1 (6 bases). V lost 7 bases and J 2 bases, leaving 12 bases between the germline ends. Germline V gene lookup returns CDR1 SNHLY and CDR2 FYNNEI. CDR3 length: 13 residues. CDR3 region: CASTRDTAYEQYF. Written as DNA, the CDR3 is TGTGCCAGCACTAGGGACACAGCCTACGAGCAGTACTTC. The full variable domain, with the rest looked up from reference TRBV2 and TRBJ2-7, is EPEVTQTPSHQVTQMGQEVILRCVPISNHLYFYWYRQILGQKVEFLVSFYNNEISEKSEIFDDQFSVERPDGSNFTLKIRSTKLEDSAMYFCASTRDTAYEQYFGPGTRLTVT.

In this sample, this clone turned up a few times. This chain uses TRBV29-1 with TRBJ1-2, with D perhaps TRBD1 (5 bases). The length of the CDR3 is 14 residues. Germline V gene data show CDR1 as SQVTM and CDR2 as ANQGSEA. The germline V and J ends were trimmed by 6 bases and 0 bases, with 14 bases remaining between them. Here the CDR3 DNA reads TGCAGCGTAGTCTCCGGGGCGGCTAACTATGGCTACACCTTC. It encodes CSVVSGAANYGYTF.

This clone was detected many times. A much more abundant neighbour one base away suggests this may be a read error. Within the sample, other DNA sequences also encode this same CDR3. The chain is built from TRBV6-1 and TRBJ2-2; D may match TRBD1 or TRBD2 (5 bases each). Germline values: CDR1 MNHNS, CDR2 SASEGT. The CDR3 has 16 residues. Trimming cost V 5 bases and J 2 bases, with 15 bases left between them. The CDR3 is CASSLSGTVNTGELFF. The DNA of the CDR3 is TGTGCCAGCAGTTTATCTGGGACGGTAAACACCGGGGAGCTGTTTTTT.

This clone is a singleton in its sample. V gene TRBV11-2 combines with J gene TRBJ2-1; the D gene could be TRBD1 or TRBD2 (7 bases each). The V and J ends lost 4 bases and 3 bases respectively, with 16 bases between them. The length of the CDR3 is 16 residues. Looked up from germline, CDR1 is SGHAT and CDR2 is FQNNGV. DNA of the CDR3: TGTGCCAGCAGCTCCCGAGGGGGCGGGAGCTACAATGAGCAGTTCTTC. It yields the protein CASSSRGGGSYNEQFF.

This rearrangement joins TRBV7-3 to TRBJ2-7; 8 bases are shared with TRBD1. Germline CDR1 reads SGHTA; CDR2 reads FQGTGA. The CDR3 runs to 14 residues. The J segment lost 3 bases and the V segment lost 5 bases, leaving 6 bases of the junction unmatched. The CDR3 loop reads CASSPSGTGYEQYF. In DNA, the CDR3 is TGTGCCAGCAGCCCTTCCGGGACAGGCTACGAGCAGTACTTC.

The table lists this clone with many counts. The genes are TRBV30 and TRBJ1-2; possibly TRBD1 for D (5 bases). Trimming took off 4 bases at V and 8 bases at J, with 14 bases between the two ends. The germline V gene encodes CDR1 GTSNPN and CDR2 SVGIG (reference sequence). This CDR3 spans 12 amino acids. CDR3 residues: CAWTTDKGGYTF. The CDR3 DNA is TGTGCCTGGACAACGGACAAGGGGGGCTACACCTTC.

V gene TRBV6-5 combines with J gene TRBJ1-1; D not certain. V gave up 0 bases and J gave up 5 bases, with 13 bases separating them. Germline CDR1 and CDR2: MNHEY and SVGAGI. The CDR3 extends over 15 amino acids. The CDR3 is CASSYSGPDRTEAFF. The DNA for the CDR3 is TGTGCCAGCAGTTACTCAGGTCCCGATCGGACTGAAGCTTTCTTT.

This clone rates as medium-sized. The CDR3 is CASGLGVGNEQFF. In DNA form, the CDR3 reads TGTGCCAGCGGGCTTGGGGTGGGGAATGAGCAGTTCTTC. The J gene is TRBJ2-1, the V gene TRBV19; D gene uncertain. The CDR3 consists of 13 residues. The V and J ends lost 9 bases and 7 bases respectively, with 16 bases between them. Per the germline V gene, CDR1 is LNHDA and CDR2 is SQIVND (reference sequence).

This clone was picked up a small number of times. The CDR3 is CASSYREGTYYEQYF. Here the CDR3 DNA reads TGTGCCAGCAGTTACAGAGAGGGGACGTACTACGAGCAGTACTTC. The chain has TRBV6-2 or TRBV6-3 and TRBJ2-7; D possibly uses TRBD1 or TRBD2 (5 bases each). CDR1 MNHEY and CDR2 SVGEGT come from the germline V gene. This CDR3 comprises 15 residues. V lost 2 bases, J lost 3 bases, and 14 bases lay in between.

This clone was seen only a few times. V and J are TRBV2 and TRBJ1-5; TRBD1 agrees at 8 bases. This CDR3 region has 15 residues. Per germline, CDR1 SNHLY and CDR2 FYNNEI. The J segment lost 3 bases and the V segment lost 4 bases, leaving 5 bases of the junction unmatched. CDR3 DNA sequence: TGTGCCAGCAGTGCATCGGGACAGGACAATCAGCCCCAGCATTTT. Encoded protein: CASSASGQDNQPQHF.

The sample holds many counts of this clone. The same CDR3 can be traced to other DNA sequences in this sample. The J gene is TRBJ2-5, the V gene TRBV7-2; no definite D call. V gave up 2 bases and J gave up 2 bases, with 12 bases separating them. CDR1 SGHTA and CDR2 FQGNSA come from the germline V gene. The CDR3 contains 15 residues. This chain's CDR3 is CASSLQISWQETQYF. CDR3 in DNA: TGTGCCAGCAGCTTACAAATTAGTTGGCAAGAGACCCAGTACTTC.

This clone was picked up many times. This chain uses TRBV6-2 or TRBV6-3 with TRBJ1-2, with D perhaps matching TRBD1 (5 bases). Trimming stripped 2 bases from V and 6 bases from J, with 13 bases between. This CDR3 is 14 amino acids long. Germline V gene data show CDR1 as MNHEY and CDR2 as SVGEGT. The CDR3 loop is CASSYVVGGDGYTF. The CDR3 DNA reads TGTGCCAGCAGTTACGTTGTGGGGGGAGATGGCTACACCTTC.